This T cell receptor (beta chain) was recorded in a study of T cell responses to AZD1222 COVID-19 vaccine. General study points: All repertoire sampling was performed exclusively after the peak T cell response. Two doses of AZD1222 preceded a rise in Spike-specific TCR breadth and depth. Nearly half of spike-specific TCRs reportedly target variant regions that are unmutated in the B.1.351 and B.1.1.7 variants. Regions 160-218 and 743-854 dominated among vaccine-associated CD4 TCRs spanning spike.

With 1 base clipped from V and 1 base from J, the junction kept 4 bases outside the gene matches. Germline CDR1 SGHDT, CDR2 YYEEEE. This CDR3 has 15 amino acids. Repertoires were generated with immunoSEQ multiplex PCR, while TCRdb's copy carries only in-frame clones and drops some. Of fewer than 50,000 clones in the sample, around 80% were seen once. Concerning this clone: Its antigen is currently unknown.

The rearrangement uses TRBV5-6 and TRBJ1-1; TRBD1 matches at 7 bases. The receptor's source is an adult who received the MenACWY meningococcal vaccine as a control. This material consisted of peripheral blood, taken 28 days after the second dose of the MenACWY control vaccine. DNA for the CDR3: TGTGCCAGCAGCTTGACACAGGGGAAGAACACTGAAGCTTTCTTT. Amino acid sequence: CASSLTQGKNTEAFF.